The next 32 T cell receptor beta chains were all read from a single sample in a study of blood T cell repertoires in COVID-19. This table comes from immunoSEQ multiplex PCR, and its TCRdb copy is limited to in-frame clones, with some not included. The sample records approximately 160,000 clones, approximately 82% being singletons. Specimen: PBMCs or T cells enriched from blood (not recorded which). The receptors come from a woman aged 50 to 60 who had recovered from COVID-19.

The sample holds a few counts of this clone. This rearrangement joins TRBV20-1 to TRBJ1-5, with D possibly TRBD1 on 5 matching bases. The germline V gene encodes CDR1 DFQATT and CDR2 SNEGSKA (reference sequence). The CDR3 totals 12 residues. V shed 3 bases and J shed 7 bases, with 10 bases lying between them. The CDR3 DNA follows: TGCAGTGCTAGTTGGGGGGGGCAGCCCCAGCATTTT. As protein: CSASWGGQPQHF.

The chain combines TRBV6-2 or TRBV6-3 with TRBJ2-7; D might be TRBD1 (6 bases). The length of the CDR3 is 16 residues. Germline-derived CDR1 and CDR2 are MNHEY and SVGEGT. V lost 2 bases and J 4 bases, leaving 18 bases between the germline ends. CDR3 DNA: TGTGCCAGCAGTTACCCCAATCGCGGACAGCGGTACGAGCAGTACGTC. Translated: CASSYPNRGQRYEQYV.

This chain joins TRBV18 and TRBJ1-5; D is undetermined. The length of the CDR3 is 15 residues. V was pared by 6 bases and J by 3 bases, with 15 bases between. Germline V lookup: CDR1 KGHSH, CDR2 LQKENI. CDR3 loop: CASSGQEGTNQPQHF. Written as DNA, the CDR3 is TGTGCCAGCTCGGGTCAGGAGGGTACCAATCAGCCCCAGCATTTT.

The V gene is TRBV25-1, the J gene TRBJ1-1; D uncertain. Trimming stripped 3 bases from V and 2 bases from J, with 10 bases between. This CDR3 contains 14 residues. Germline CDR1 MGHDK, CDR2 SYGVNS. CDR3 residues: CASSEQSGNTEAFF. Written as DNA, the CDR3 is TGTGCCAGCAGTGAGCAATCAGGTAACACTGAAGCTTTCTTT.

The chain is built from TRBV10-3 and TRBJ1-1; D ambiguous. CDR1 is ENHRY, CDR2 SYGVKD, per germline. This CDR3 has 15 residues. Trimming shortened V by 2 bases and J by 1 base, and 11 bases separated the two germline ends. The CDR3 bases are TGTGCCATCAGTGAGACGGAACGAGGGAACACTGAAGCTTTCTTT. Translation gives CAISETERGNTEAFF.

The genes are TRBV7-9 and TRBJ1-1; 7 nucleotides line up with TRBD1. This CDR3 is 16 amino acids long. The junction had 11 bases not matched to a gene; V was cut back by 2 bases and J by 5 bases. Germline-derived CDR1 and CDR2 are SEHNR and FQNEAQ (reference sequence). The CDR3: CASSLFGSGGRTEAFF. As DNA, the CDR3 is TGTGCCAGCAGCTTATTTGGGTCAGGGGGGAGGACTGAAGCTTTCTTT.

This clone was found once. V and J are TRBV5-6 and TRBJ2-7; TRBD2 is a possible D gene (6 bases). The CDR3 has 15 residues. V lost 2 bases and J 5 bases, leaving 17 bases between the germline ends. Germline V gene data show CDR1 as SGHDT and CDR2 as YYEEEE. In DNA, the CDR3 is TGTGCCAGCAGCTTTTTAGGAGGGGAGGTCCACGAGCAGTACGTC. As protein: CASSFLGGEVHEQYV.

The CDR3 here is CASSVGTGAYNEQFF. The CDR3 DNA is TGTGCCAGCAGCGTAGGGACAGGGGCCTACAATGAGCAGTTCTTC. The V call is TRBV9, the J call TRBJ2-1; the match to TRBD1 covers 9 bases. The germline V gene has CDR1 SGDLS and CDR2 YYNGEE. The V segment lost 0 bases and the J segment 2 bases; nucleotides outside the gene matches: 0. The CDR3 is 15 residues long.

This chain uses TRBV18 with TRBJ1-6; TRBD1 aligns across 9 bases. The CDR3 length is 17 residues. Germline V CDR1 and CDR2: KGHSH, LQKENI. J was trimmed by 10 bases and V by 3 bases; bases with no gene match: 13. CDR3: CASSPTNPGQGSSPLHF. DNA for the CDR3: TGTGCCAGCTCACCGACTAATCCGGGACAGGGAAGCTCACCCCTCCACTTT.

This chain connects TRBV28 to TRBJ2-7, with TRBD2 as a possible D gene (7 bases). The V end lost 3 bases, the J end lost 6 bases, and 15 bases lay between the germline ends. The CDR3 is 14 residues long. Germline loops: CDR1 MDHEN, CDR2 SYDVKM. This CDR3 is CASSLGGAPREQYV. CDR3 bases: TGTGCCAGCAGTTTGGGGGGGGCGCCTCGCGAGCAGTACGTC.

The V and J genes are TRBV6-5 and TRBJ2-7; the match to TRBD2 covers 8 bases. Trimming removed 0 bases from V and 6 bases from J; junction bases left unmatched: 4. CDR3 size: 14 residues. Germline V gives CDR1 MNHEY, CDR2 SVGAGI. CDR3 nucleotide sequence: TGTGCCAGCAGTTACTCGAGAACTAGCGGCGAGCAGTACGTC. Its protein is CASSYSRTSGEQYV.

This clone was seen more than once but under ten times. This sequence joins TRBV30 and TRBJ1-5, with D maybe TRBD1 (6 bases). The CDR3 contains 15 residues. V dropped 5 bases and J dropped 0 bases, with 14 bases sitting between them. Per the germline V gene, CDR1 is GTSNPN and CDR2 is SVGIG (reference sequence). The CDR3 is CAWSGGLPSNQPQHF. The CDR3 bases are TGTGCCTGGTCTGGGGGCCTCCCTAGCAATCAGCCCCAGCATTTT.

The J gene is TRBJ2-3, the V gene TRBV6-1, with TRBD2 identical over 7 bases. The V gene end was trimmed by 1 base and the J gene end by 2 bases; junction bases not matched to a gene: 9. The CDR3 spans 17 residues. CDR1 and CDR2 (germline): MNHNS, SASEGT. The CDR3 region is CASSEVPAGVHTDTQYF. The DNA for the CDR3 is TGTGCCAGCAGTGAAGTCCCGGCGGGGGTTCACACAGATACGCAGTATTTT.

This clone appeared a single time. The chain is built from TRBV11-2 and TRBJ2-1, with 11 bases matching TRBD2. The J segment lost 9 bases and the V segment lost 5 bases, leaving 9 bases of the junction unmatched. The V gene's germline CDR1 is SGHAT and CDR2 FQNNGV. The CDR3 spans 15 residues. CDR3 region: CASSQTSGNAGEQFF. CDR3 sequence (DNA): TGTGCCAGCAGCCAGACTAGCGGGAATGCGGGTGAGCAGTTCTTC.

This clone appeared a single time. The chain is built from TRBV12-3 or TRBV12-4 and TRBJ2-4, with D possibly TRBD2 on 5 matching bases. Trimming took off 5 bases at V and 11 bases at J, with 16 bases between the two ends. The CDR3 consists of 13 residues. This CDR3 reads CASSPRALAFQYF. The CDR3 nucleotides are TGTGCCAGCAGTCCGCGGGCCCTGGCGTTTCAGTACTTC.

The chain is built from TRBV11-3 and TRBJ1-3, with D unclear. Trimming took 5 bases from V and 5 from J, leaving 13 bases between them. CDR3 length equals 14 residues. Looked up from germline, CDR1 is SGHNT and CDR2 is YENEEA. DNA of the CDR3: TGTGCCAGCAGCCCGAGACTAGAACGAAACACCATATATTTT. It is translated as CASSPRLERNTIYF. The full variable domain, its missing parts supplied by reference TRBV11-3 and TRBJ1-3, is EAGVVQSPRYKIIEKKQPVAFWCNPISGHNTLYWYLQNLGQGPELLIRYENEEAVDDSQLPKDRFSAERLKGVDSTLKIQPAELGDSAVYLCASSPRLERNTIYFGEGSWLTVV.

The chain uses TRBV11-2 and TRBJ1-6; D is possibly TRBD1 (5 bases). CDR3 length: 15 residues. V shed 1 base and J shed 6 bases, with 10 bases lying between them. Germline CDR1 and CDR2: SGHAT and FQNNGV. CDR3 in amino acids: CASSLGTSGNSPLHF. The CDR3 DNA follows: TGTGCCAGCAGCTTAGGGACATCGGGTAATTCACCCCTCCACTTT. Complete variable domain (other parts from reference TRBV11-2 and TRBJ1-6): EAGVAQSPRYKIIEKRQSVAFWCNPISGHATLYWYQQILGQGPKLLIQFQNNGVVDDSQLPKDRFSAERLKGVDSTLKIQPAKLEDSAVYLCASSLGTSGNSPLHFGNGTRLTVT.

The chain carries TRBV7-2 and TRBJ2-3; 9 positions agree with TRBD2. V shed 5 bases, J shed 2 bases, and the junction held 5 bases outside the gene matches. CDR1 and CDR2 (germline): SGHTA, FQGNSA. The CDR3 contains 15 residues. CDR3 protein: CASSPGLAFTDTQYF. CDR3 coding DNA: TGTGCCAGCAGCCCGGGACTAGCCTTCACAGATACGCAGTATTTT.

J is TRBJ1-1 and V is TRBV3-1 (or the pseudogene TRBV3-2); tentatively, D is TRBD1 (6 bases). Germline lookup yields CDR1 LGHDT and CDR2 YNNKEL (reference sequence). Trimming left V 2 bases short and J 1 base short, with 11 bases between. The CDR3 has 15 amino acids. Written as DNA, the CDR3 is TGTGCCAGCAGCCAACTCGGACAGTCGAACACTGAAGCTTTCTTT. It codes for CASSQLGQSNTEAFF.

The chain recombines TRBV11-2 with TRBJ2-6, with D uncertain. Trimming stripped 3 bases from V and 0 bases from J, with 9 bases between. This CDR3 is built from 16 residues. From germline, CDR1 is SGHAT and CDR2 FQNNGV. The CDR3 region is CASSLQQLSGANVLTF. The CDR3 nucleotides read TGTGCCAGCAGCTTGCAACAGCTCTCTGGGGCCAACGTCCTGACTTTC.

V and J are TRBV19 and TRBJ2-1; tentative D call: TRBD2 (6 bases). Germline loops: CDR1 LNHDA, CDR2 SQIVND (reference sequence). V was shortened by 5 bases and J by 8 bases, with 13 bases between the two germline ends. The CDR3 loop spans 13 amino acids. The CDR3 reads CASSHRGSDEQFF. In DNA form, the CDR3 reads TGTGCCAGTAGTCATCGGGGGAGTGATGAGCAGTTCTTC.

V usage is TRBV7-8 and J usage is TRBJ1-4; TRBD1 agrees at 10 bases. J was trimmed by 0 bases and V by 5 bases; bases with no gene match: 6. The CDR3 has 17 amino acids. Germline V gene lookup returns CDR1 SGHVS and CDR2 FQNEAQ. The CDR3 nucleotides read TGTGCCAGCAGCCCGTTGACAGGGGGCACAACTAATGAAAAACTGTTTTTT. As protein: CASSPLTGGTTNEKLFF.

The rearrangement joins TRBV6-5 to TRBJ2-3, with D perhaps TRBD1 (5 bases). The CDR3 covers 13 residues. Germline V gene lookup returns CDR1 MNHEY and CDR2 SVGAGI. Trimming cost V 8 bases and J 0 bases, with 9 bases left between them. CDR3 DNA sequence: TGTGCCAGCGGAGCAGGGAGCACAGATACGCAGTATTTT. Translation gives CASGAGSTDTQYF.

The CDR3 here is CASSLGLAGGYNEQFF. The CDR3, as DNA: TGTGCCAGCAGCTTGGGACTAGCGGGAGGATACAATGAGCAGTTCTTC. This chain joins TRBV5-6 and TRBJ2-1; 13 bases are a match to TRBD2. The germline V gene has CDR1 SGHDT and CDR2 YYEEEE. The CDR3 consists of 16 residues. J was trimmed by 4 bases and V by 0 bases; bases with no gene match: 1.

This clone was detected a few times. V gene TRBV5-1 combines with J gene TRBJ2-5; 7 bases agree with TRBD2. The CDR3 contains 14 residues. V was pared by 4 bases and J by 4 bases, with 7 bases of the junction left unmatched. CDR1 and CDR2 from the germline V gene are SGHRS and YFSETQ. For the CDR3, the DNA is TGCGCCAGCAGCGAGACTAGCTTGGGAGAGACCCAGTACTTC. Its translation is CASSETSLGETQYF. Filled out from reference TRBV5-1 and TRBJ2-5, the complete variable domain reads KAGVTQTPRYLIKTRGQQVTLSCSPISGHRSVSWYQQTPGQGLQFLFEYFSETQRNKGNFPGRFSGRQFSNSRSEMNVSTLELGDSALYLCASSETSLGETQYFGPGTRLLVL.

The CDR3 DNA follows: TGTGCCAGTAGTCCCGTGAGCTCTGGAAACACCATATATTTT. This gives the protein CASSPVSSGNTIYF. The chain combines TRBV19 with TRBJ1-3; D uncertain. The CDR3 runs 14 residues. V gave up 5 bases and J gave up 0 bases, with 8 bases separating them. Germline V gives CDR1 LNHDA, CDR2 SQIVND (reference sequence).

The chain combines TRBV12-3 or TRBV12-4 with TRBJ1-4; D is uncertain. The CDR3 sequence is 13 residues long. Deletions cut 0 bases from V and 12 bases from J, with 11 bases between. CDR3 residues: CASSLAHGLQLFF. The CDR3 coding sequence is TGTGCCAGCAGTTTAGCACACGGGTTGCAACTGTTTTTT.

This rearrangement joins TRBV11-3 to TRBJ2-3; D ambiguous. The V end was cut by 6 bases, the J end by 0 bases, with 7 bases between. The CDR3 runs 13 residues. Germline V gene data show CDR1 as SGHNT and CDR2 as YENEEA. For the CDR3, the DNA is TGTGCCAGCAGGGCTCCTAGCACAGATACGCAGTATTTT. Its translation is CASRAPSTDTQYF.

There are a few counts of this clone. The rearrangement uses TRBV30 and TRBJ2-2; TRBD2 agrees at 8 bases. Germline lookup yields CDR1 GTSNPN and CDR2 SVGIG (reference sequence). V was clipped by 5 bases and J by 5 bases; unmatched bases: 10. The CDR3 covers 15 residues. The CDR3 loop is CAWSESGRLTGELFF. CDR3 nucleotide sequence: TGTGCCTGGTCCGAAAGCGGGAGATTGACCGGGGAGCTGTTTTTT.

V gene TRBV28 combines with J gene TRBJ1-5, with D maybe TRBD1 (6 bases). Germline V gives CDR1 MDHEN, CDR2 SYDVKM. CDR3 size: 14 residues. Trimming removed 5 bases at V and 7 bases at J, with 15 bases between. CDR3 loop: CASSKGGGGQPQHF. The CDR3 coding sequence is TGTGCCAGCAGTAAGGGTGGGGGCGGGCAGCCCCAGCATTTT.

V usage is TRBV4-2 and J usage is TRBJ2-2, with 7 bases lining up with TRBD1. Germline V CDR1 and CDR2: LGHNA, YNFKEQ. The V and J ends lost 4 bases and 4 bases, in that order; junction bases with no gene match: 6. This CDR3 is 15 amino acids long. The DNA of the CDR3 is TGTGCCAGCAGCCGCCGACAGGGTGTCACCGGGGAGCTGTTTTTT. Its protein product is CASSRRQGVTGELFF.

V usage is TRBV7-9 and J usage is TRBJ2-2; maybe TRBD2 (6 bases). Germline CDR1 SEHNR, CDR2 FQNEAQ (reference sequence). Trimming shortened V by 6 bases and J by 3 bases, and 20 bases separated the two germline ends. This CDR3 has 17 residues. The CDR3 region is CASSSPTGVWDTGELFF. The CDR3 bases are TGTGCCAGCAGTTCCCCTACGGGAGTCTGGGACACCGGGGAGCTGTTTTTT.